These T cell receptor beta chains were read from a single sample in a study of HIV-infected patients and healthy controls. TCRdb redid the calling of the 5' RACE reads with MiXCR, one entry per CDR3 protein. The repertoire holds a few thousand distinct CDR3 sequences, with about 8.6% as singletons. The specimen was blood, collected during antiretroviral therapy. The receptors shown here come from an adult with HIV infection. The CDR3 runs from the conserved cysteine through the conserved F or W. The D gene is left open where the match is weak. Not all rows give a size; the values are once, few, many and, for expanded clones, a class.

v_gene	len	d_gene	j_gene	abundance	CDR3nt	CDR3aa
TRBV19	15	NA	TRBJ1-5	medium-sized	TGTGCCAGTAGCCCGGGTAGTTATAGCAATCAGCCCCAGCATTTT	CASSPGSYSNQPQHF
TRBV7-2	16	TRBD1	TRBJ2-7	medium-sized	TGTGCCAGCAGCCCCACGAGTCGGGGACAGGGCTACGAGCAGTACTTC	CASSPTSRGQGYEQYF
TRBV3-1	16	TRBD2	TRBJ2-3	few	TGTGCCAGCAGCCGCAGACTAGCGGGAGAGACAGATACGCAGTATTTT	CASSRRLAGETDTQYF
TRBV30	15	NA	TRBJ1-5	many	TGTGCCTGGAGTCCCCGAGGGCCTAGCAATCAGCCCCAGCATTTT	CAWSPRGPSNQPQHF
TRBV7-8	13	NA	TRBJ1-5	large	TGTGCCAGCAGCCCCCTTCCGGAGCAGCCCCAGCATTTT	CASSPLPEQPQHF
TRBV27	16	TRBD1	TRBJ2-2	medium-sized	TGTGCCAGCAGTTTACCAGGGGGCGACGACACCGGGGAGCTGTTTTTT	CASSLPGGDDTGELFF
TRBV7-9	13	NA	TRBJ2-1	NA	TGTGCCAGCAGCTTATCCTTAGTCAATGAGCAGTTCTTC	CASSLSLVNEQFF
TRBV5-6	16	NA	TRBJ2-5	medium-sized	TGTGCCAGCAGCTTGGCCTACAAGGGGTCCCAAGAGACCCAGTACTTC	CASSLAYKGSQETQYF
TRBV6-2/TRBV6-3	15	NA	TRBJ1-1	medium-sized	TGTGCCAGCAATTACCGGGCAGCCATGAACACTGAAGCTTTCTTT	CASNYRAAMNTEAFF
TRBV7-2	14	NA	TRBJ2-3	many	TGTGCCAGCAGCACCGGGCCCACCGGAGGTACGCAGTATTTT	CASSTGPTGGTQYF
TRBV27	17	NA	TRBJ2-3	medium-sized	TGTGCCAGCAGTTTAGCCCCGGCCCAGGGTGGCACAGATACGCAGTATTTT	CASSLAPAQGGTDTQYF
TRBV6-6	12	TRBD1	TRBJ2-5	NA	TGTGCCAGCCAGGGGACAGGGGCAACCCAGTACTTC	CASQGTGATQYF
TRBV2	17	TRBD2	TRBJ2-6	medium-sized	TGTGCCGGACAAGCGGGGGCCAGAACCTCTGGGGCCAACGTCCTGACTTTC	CAGQAGARTSGANVLTF
TRBV12-3/TRBV12-4	15	NA	TRBJ1-1	many	TGTGCCAGCAGTCCGTACAGGGTCGAGGGCACTGAAGCTTTCTTT	CASSPYRVEGTEAFF
TRBV10-3	13	NA	TRBJ2-5	many	TGTGCCATCAGGGCGGGCCACCAAGAGACCCAGTACTTC	CAIRAGHQETQYF
TRBV19	13	NA	TRBJ2-1	medium-sized	TGTGCCAGTAGTATAGAGCAGATCAATGAGCAGTTCTTC	CASSIEQINEQFF
TRBV6-5	18	TRBD1	TRBJ2-2	few	TGTGCCAGCAGTTACTATCCCACTCTTCGACAGGGCATCGGGGAGCTGTTTTTT	CASSYYPTLRQGIGELFF
TRBV5-5	17	NA	TRBJ1-4	many	TGTGCCAGCAGCTTGGCCCCCGGACGGCCAACTAATGAAAAACTGTTTTTT	CASSLAPGRPTNEKLFF
TRBV6-1	13	TRBD1	TRBJ1-6	medium-sized	TGTGCCGTTGGAAGGACAGGGCCACTTCCCCTCCACTTT	CAVGRTGPLPLHF
TRBV10-3	14	NA	TRBJ1-1	many	TGTGCCATCAAGGCAGCCAGGGGTAACACTGAAGCTTTCTTT	CAIKAARGNTEAFF
TRBV7-9	15	TRBD1	TRBJ2-2	large	TGTGCCAGCAGATCCGGACAGGGCTGGACCGGGGAGCTGTTTTTT	CASRSGQGWTGELFF
TRBV7-7	17	NA	TRBJ2-2	many	TGTGCCAGCAGCCCTTCCCCATGGCGGGATCGGACCGGGGAGCTGTTTTTT	CASSPSPWRDRTGELFF
TRBV27	13	TRBD1	TRBJ1-5	medium-sized	TGTGCCAGCAGGTCAGGGGGAGGTCAGCCCCAGCATTTT	CASRSGGGQPQHF
TRBV3-1	13	TRBD2	TRBJ2-7	medium-sized	TGTGCCAGCAGCCACGGACTAGAGTACGAGCAGTACTTC	CASSHGLEYEQYF
TRBV4-3	14	NA	TRBJ2-1	few	TGCGCCAGCAGCCAAGTAGCCAGGGGAAATGAGCAGTTCTTC	CASSQVARGNEQFF
TRBV6-1	14	NA	TRBJ1-5	NA	TGTGCCAGCACCCCATACGGTGGTAATCAGCCCCAGCATTTT	CASTPYGGNQPQHF
TRBV12-3/TRBV12-4	13	NA	TRBJ2-4	medium-sized	TGTGCCAGCAGTTTAGCTACGAAAAACATTCAGTACTTC	CASSLATKNIQYF
TRBV11-1	14	TRBD2	TRBJ2-1	NA	TGTGCCAGCAGCGCCGGGACTAGCCCCGATGAGCAGTTCTTC	CASSAGTSPDEQFF
TRBV2	13	NA	TRBJ2-3	many	TGTGCCAGCAACAAGGAGAGCACAGATACGCAGTATTTT	CASNKESTDTQYF